What follows are 30 T cell receptor beta chains derived from one specimen sequenced in a study of regulatory T cells in long-lasting Graves disease. The time point: persistent/refractory GD, antithyroid drugs over 5 years with positive TRAb. Extracted RNA from PBMCs served as the source of the TCR library. Arm-PCR of CDR3 regions and iRepertoire HTBI primers were the basis on which TCR beta libraries were built. In TCRdb, the multiplex PCR reads were re-called with MiXCR into one record per CDR3 protein. The table has 430,000 or so distinct CDR3 sequences, around a fifth seen once. The material was peripheral blood mononuclear cells (PBMCs), obtained when the disease was refractory, from a patient treated with antithyroid drugs. These receptors were collected from a female donor with Graves disease.

This clonotype was detected ten times or more. The rearrangement uses TRBV27 and TRBJ2-7; 7 positions agree with TRBD1. Germline V gene sequence: CDR1 MNHEY, CDR2 SMNVEV (reference sequence). CDR3 length equals 14 residues. Unmatched junction bases numbered 8, after V lost 5 bases and J lost 4 bases. CDR3 in DNA: TGTGCCAGCAGTCTTACAGGGGTGGGGTACGAGCAGTACTTC. Protein product: CASSLTGVGYEQYF.

This clonotype was seen only a few times. V and J are TRBV6-2 or TRBV6-3 and TRBJ2-1; 11 bases are a match to TRBD2. CDR1 is MNHEY and CDR2 is SVGEGT in the germline V gene. This CDR3 is built from 14 residues. The V gene end was trimmed by 6 bases and the J gene end by 9 bases; junction bases not matched to a gene: 7. The CDR3: CASSLLAGGPEQFF. CDR3 bases: TGTGCCAGCAGCCTCCTAGCGGGAGGCCCTGAGCAGTTCTTC.

The chain joins TRBV19 to TRBJ2-2; TRBD2 matches at 10 bases. The CDR3 runs 15 residues. Losses at the gene ends were 3 bases for V and 6 bases for J; bases not matched to a gene: 4. CDR1 and CDR2 (germline): LNHDA, SQIVND (reference sequence). The CDR3 region has the DNA TGTGCCAGTAGTATGCGGACTAGCGGCTCCGGGGAGCTGTTTTTT. Its translation: CASSMRTSGSGELFF.

This clonotype was seen at least ten times. This chain connects TRBV6-5 to TRBJ1-1; D gene uncertain. The CDR3 contains 15 residues. Per germline, CDR1 MNHEY and CDR2 SVGAGI. The V gene lost 2 bases and the J gene lost 4 bases, with 14 bases spanning the gap. Here the CDR3 reads CASSYIGIKGTEAFF. In nucleotides, the CDR3 is TGTGCCAGCAGTTACATAGGGATCAAGGGCACTGAAGCTTTCTTT.

This rearrangement joins TRBV28 to TRBJ1-4, with 8 bases that match TRBD1. The J segment lost 3 bases and the V segment lost 3 bases, leaving 6 bases of the junction unmatched. Germline CDR1 and CDR2: MDHEN and SYDVKM. This CDR3 contains 16 residues. CDR3 residues: CASSFQGAAANEKLFF. DNA of the CDR3: TGTGCCAGCAGTTTTCAGGGGGCCGCGGCTAATGAAAAACTGTTTTTT.

In this sample, this clonotype turned up many times. The chain uses TRBV28 and TRBJ2-5; D remains ambiguous. Germline V gene lookup returns CDR1 MDHEN and CDR2 SYDVKM. V was shortened by 5 bases and J by 5 bases, with 15 bases between the two germline ends. There are 14 residues in the CDR3. The CDR3: CASSPPPDEETQYF. The CDR3, as DNA: TGTGCCAGCAGTCCACCCCCCGACGAGGAGACCCAGTACTTC.

A few counts support this clonotype. The chain recombines TRBV4-2 with TRBJ1-1; D is unresolved. Trimming stripped 1 base from V and 7 bases from J, with 10 bases between. Germline V lookup: CDR1 LGHNA, CDR2 YNFKEQ. CDR3 size: 13 residues. CDR3 DNA: TGTGCCAGCAGCCAAGGACTCCGGGGTGAAGCTTTCTTT. Translation: CASSQGLRGEAFF.

This clonotype was recorded at least ten times. The chain recombines TRBV7-8 with TRBJ2-7; D not certain. The CDR3 length is 15 residues. V lost 4 bases, J lost 3 bases, and 16 bases lay in between. Germline CDR1 and CDR2: SGHVS and FQNEAQ. This CDR3 is CASSSEGFANYEQYF. The CDR3 DNA reads as TGTGCCAGCAGCTCCGAAGGCTTCGCCAACTACGAGCAGTACTTC.

This clonotype appeared once. This may be a read error: a much more frequent sequence differs by one nucleotide. CDR3 DNA sequence: TGTGCCAGCAGTTTAGGCGGGGAAAGCATTCAGTACTTC. Translated: CASSLGGESIQYF. J is TRBJ2-4 and V is TRBV28; the D gene is possibly TRBD2 (6 bases). V was clipped by 2 bases and J by 9 bases, with 11 bases between them. Germline V gene sequence: CDR1 MDHEN, CDR2 SYDVKM. The CDR3 consists of 13 residues.

About this clonotype itself: This could be a read error, since a much larger clone is one nucleotide away. The genes are TRBV9 and TRBJ2-5, with unresolved D. From germline, CDR1 is SGDLS and CDR2 YYNGEE. The V end was cut by 3 bases, the J end by 5 bases, with 11 bases between. This CDR3 comprises 13 residues. CDR3 region: CASSGGASETQYF. CDR3 nucleotide sequence: TGTGCCAGCAGCGGCGGAGCCAGTGAGACCCAGTACTTC. Variable domain in full (rest from reference TRBV9 and TRBJ2-5): DSGVTQTPKHLITATGQRVTLRCSPRSGDLSVYWYQQSLDQGLQFLIQYYNGEERAKGNILERFSAQQFPDLHSELNLSSLELGDSALYFCASSGGASETQYFGPGTRLLVL.

This clonotype came up once. This may be a read error, as it is one base from a much larger clone. The chain uses TRBV15 and TRBJ2-4; 7 bases map to TRBD1. The trim removed 9 bases at V and 3 bases at J, leaving 11 bases unmatched. From germline, CDR1 is LNHNV and CDR2 YYDKDF (reference sequence). CDR3 length: 15 amino acids. CDR3 nucleotides: TGTGCCACGCTGGACAGGCAACTAGTCAAAAACATTCAGTACTTC. Translation: CATLDRQLVKNIQYF.

Comments on this clonotype: One end of the junction is discordant with germline, which a read error may explain. The chain joins TRBV19 to TRBJ2-1, with TRBD2 matching 7 bases. Germline V gene data show CDR1 as LNHDA and CDR2 as SQIVND (reference sequence). There are 15 residues in the CDR3. CDR3 sequence: CASSIDREVYNEQFF. In DNA, the CDR3 is TGTGCCAGTAGTATAGATCGGGAGGTATACAATGAACAGTTCTTC.

The chain combines TRBV5-1 with TRBJ2-2; tentatively, D is TRBD1 (6 bases). The V end was cut by 2 bases, the J end by 3 bases, with 17 bases between. The CDR3 is 17 amino acids. Per germline, CDR1 SGHRS and CDR2 YFSETQ. Here the CDR3 reads CASSLGSRGFDTGELFF. The CDR3 bases are TGCGCCAGCAGCTTAGGGTCCAGGGGATTCGACACCGGGGAGCTGTTTTTT.

This clonotype was found many times. The V gene is TRBV28, the J gene TRBJ1-2, with 9 bases lining up with TRBD1. From germline, CDR1 is MDHEN and CDR2 SYDVKM. The ends lost 4 bases at V and 5 bases at J; junction bases unmatched: 5. The CDR3 totals 14 residues. The CDR3 spells CASSWDREWYGYTF. CDR3 DNA sequence: TGTGCCAGCAGTTGGGACAGGGAATGGTATGGCTACACCTTC.

The sample holds many counts of this clonotype. The junction shows a germline mismatch at one end, possibly a read error. The V gene is TRBV6-1, the J gene TRBJ1-4, with 8 bases fitting TRBD1. Germline lookup yields CDR1 MNHNS and CDR2 SASEGT. CDR3 length: 17 amino acids. CDR3 residues: CASREDRGNATNEKLFF. The CDR3 nucleotides read TGTGCCAGCAGAGAAGACAGGGGAAATGCAACTAATGAAAAACTGTTTTTT.

This clonotype was seen at least ten times. CDR3: CASSLGGDNYGYTF. CDR3 coding DNA: TGTGCCAGCAGTTTAGGGGGCGATAACTATGGCTACACCTTC. The chain uses TRBV28 and TRBJ1-2; possibly TRBD1 for D (6 bases). The V gene's germline CDR1 is MDHEN and CDR2 SYDVKM. The CDR3 is 14 amino acids. Trimming removed 2 bases from V and 1 base from J, with 8 bases in between.

This clonotype turned up a few times. V and J are TRBV15 and TRBJ2-6; unclear D gene. CDR3 length: 16 amino acids. Germline loops: CDR1 LNHNV, CDR2 YYDKDF (reference sequence). V was trimmed by 6 bases and J by 0 bases, leaving 12 bases between them. The CDR3 DNA is TGTGCCACCAGTCATCAGGATAGCTCTGGGGCCAACGTCCTGACTTTC. Its protein is CATSHQDSSGANVLTF.

This clonotype showed up many times. The rearrangement joins TRBV28 to TRBJ1-1; D ambiguous. Germline V gene lookup returns CDR1 MDHEN and CDR2 SYDVKM. The V end was cut by 5 bases, the J end by 1 base, with 14 bases between. There are 15 residues in the CDR3. The CDR3 here is CASSTSFGKNTEAFF. The CDR3 bases are TGTGCCAGCAGTACCAGTTTTGGGAAGAACACTGAAGCTTTCTTT.

This clonotype was detected a few times. The J gene is TRBJ2-2, the V gene TRBV6-1; tentatively, D is TRBD1 (6 bases). This CDR3 region has 14 residues. The germline gives CDR1 MNHNS, CDR2 SASEGT. Trimming shortened V by 8 bases and J by 8 bases, and 18 bases separated the two germline ends. Written as DNA, the CDR3 is TGTGCCAGCCCCATGAACAGGGTATCAGGGGAGCTGTTTTTT. Translating gives CASPMNRVSGELFF.

The genes are TRBV5-1 and TRBJ2-7; TRBD1 matches 9 bases. The CDR3 has 15 amino acids. V lost 3 bases, J lost 0 bases, and 4 bases stayed unmatched. Germline V lookup: CDR1 SGHRS, CDR2 YFSETQ. CDR3 bases: TGCGCCAGCAGCTGGGACAGGGCGAGCTCCTACGAGCAGTACTTC. This translates into CASSWDRASSYEQYF.

The sample holds one count of this clonotype. CDR3 DNA sequence: TGTGCCAGCAGTGCTGGGGGGCCGAACACTGAAGCTTTCTTT. This translates into CASSAGGPNTEAFF. The chain uses TRBV12-3 or TRBV12-4 and TRBJ1-1; D might be TRBD1 (6 bases). V was cut by 5 bases and J by 1 base, with 11 bases left in between. The CDR3 runs to 14 residues.

This clonotype was observed many times. The CDR3 region is CASGWSGTSNQPQHF. The CDR3 DNA is TGTGCCAGCGGCTGGAGCGGGACCAGCAATCAGCCCCAGCATTTT. This chain connects TRBV12-3 or TRBV12-4 to TRBJ1-5; possibly TRBD1 for D (5 bases). The CDR3 runs to 15 residues. The V end lost 8 bases, the J end lost 1 base, and 15 bases lay between the germline ends.

V is TRBV5-8 and J is TRBJ2-1; D remains unclear. The CDR3 covers 15 residues. V lost 3 bases, J lost 2 bases, and 12 bases lay in between. From germline, CDR1 is SGHTS and CDR2 YDEGEE. The CDR3 sequence: CASSSSVLPYNEQFF. The CDR3 DNA reads as TGTGCCAGCAGCTCCTCGGTTTTACCCTACAATGAGCAGTTCTTC.

This clonotype has at least ten counts. The V and J genes are TRBV2 and TRBJ1-6, with 7 bases aligning to TRBD1. The CDR3 has 15 amino acids. V was clipped by 2 bases and J by 6 bases; unmatched bases: 4. CDR1 is SNHLY, CDR2 FYNNEI, per germline. The CDR3 region is CASSEQGVVNSPLHF. For the CDR3, the DNA is TGTGCCAGCAGTGAACAGGGGGTTGTTAATTCACCCCTCCACTTT.

This clonotype appeared many times. The J gene is TRBJ2-2, the V gene TRBV28; maybe TRBD2 (6 bases). Trimming removed 5 bases at V and 7 bases at J, with 17 bases between. This CDR3 region has 15 residues. Looked up from germline, CDR1 is MDHEN and CDR2 is SYDVKM. CDR3 DNA sequence: TGTGCCAGCAGTCCGTCCTCCTCGGGGGACGGGGAGCTGTTTTTT. It codes for CASSPSSSGDGELFF.

This chain connects TRBV28 to TRBJ2-2; 13 nucleotides line up with TRBD2. Germline CDR1 MDHEN, CDR2 SYDVKM. The CDR3 consists of 20 residues. With V trimmed by 6 bases and J by 4 bases, 17 bases remained unmatched. The CDR3 sequence is CASSRPGLAGIPPSTGELFF. In nucleotides, the CDR3 is TGTGCCAGCAGCAGGCCGGGACTAGCGGGAATCCCCCCCTCCACCGGGGAGCTGTTTTTT.

The chain employs TRBV6-9 and TRBJ1-2, with 7 bases matching TRBD1. The CDR3 consists of 13 residues. Germline loops: CDR1 MNHGY, CDR2 SVAAGI. V trimming: 3 bases; J trimming: 6 bases; junction bases outside the gene matches: 4. The CDR3 DNA reads as TGTGCCAGCAGTTACGGAGACAGGGATGGCTACACCTTC. It is translated as CASSYGDRDGYTF.

This chain connects TRBV28 to TRBJ2-3, with TRBD1 matching 9 bases. The CDR3 extends over 17 amino acids. The V gene's germline CDR1 is MDHEN and CDR2 SYDVKM. V was clipped by 5 bases and J by 3 bases; unmatched bases: 12. The CDR3 protein is CASSPSLGQGMTDTQYF. Here the CDR3 DNA reads TGTGCCAGCAGTCCATCATTGGGACAGGGAATGACAGATACGCAGTATTTT.

This clonotype was detected only a few times. This could be a read error, since a much larger clone is one nucleotide away. Since no conserved phenylalanine or tryptophan closes the CDR3, a read error is the likely cause. The chain links TRBV12-3 or TRBV12-4 to TRBJ2-7; the match to TRBD2 covers 9 bases. J gave up 5 bases and V 7 bases, and 3 bases lay outside the gene matches. The CDR3 is made up of 12 amino acids. This CDR3 reads CASTRTSDEQYY. In DNA, the CDR3 is TGTGCCAGCACTCGGACTAGCGACGAGCAGTACTAC.

This clonotype was detected many times. The V gene is TRBV28, the J gene TRBJ2-2; D unclear. V was clipped by 6 bases and J by 6 bases, with 11 bases between them. The CDR3 contains 13 residues. Germline V gene lookup returns CDR1 MDHEN and CDR2 SYDVKM. The CDR3 nucleotides read TGTGCCAGCAGCCGAACGGACGCCGGGGAGCTGTTTTTT. It is translated as CASSRTDAGELFF. The whole variable domain, remainder taken from reference TRBV28 and TRBJ2-2, is DVKVTQSSRYLVKRTGEKVFLECVQDMDHENMFWYRQDPGLGLRLIYFSYDVKMKEKGDIPEGYSVSREKKERFSLILESASTNQTSMYLCASSRTDAGELFFGEGSRLTVL.